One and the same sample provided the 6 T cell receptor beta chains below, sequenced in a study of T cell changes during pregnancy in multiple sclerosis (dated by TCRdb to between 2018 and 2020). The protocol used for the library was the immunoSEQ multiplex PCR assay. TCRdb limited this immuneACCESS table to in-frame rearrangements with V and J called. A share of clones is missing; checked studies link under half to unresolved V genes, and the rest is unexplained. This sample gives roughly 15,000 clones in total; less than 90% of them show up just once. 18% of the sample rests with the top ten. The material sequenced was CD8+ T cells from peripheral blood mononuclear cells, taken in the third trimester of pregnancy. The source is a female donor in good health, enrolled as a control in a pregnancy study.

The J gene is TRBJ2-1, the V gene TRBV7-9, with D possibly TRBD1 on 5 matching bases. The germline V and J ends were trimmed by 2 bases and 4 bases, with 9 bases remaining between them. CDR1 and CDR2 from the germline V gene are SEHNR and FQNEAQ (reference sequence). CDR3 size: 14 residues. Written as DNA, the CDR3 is TGTGCCAGCAGCTTAATTTCAGGGTACAATGAGCAGTTCTTC. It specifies CASSLISGYNEQFF. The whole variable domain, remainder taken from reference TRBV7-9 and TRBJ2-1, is DTGVSQNPRHKITKRGQNVTFRCDPISEHNRLYWYRQTLGQGPEFLTYFQNEAQLEKSRLLSDRFSAERPKGSFSTLEIQRTEQGDSAMYLCASSLISGYNEQFFGPGTRLTVL.

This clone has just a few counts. The CDR3 region is CASSREYTGELFF. Written as DNA, the CDR3 is TGTGCCAGCAGCCGAGAGTACACCGGGGAGCTGTTTTTT. V gene TRBV7-9 combines with J gene TRBJ2-2; no clear D. The CDR3 is 13 residues long. Between the trimmed V and J ends, which lost 5 bases and 3 bases, there was a span of 7 bases. Germline-derived CDR1 and CDR2 are SEHNR and FQNEAQ (reference sequence).

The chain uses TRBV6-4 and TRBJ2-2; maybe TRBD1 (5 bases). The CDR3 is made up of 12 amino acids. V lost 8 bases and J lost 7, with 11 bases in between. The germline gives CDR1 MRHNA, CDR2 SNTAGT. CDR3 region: CASRLGDGELFF. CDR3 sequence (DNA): TGTGCCAGCCGGCTAGGGGACGGGGAGCTGTTTTTT.

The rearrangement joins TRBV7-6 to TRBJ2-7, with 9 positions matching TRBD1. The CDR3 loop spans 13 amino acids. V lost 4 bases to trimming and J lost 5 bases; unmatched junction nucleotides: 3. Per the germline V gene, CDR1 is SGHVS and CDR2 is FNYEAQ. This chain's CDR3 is CASSSGQGNEQYF. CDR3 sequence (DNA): TGTGCCAGCAGCTCGGGACAGGGTAACGAGCAGTACTTC.

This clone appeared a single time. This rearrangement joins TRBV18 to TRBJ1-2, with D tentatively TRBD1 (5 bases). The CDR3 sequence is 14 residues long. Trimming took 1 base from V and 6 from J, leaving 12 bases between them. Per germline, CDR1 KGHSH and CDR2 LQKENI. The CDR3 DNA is TGTGCCAGCTCACCACTACGACAGCACCATGGCTACACCTTC. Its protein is CASSPLRQHHGYTF.

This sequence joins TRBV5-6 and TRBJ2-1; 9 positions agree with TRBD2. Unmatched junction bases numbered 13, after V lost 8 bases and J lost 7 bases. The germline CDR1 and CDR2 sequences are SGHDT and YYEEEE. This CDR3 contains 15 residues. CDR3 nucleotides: TGTGCCAGTCAGCTTTCAGGGACTAGCAGTAATGAGCAGTTCTTC. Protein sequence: CASQLSGTSSNEQFF.